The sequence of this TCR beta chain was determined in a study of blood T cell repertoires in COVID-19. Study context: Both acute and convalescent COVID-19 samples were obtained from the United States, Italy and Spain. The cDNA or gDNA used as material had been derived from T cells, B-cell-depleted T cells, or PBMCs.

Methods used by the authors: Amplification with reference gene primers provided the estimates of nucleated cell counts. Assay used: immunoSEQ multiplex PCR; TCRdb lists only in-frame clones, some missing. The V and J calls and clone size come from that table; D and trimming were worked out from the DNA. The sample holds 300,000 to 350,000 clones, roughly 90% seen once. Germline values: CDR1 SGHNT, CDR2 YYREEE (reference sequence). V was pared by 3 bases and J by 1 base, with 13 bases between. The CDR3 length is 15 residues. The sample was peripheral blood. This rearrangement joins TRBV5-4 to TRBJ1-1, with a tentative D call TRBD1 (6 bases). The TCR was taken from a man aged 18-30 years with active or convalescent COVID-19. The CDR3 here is CASSSRTAQNTEAFF. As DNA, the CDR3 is TGTGCCAGCAGCTCACGGACAGCTCAGAACACTGAAGCTTTCTTT.